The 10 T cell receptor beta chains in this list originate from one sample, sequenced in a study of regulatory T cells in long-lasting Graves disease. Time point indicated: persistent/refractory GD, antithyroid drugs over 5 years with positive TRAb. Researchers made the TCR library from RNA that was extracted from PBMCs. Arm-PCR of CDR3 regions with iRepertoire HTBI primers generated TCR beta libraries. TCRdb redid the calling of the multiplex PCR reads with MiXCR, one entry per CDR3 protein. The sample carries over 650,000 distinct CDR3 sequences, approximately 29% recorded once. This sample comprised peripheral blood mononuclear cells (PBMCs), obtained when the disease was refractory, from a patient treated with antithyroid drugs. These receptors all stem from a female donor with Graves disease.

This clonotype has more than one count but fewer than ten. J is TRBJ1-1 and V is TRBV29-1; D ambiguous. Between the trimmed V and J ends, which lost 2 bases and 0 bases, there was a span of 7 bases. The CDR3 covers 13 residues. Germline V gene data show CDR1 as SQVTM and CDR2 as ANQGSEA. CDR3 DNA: TGCAGCGTTGAAAGGGTGGTGAACACTGAAGCTTTCTTT. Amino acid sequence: CSVERVVNTEAFF.

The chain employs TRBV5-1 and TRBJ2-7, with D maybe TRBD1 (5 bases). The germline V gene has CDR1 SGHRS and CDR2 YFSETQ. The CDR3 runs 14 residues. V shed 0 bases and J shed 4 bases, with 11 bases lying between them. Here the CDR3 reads CASSLVRDEYEQYF. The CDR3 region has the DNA TGCGCCAGCAGCTTGGTCAGGGATGAGTACGAGCAGTACTTC.

The chain's CDR3 is CASSQGAGAKNIQYF. CDR3 nucleotide sequence: TGTGCCAGCAGCCAAGGGGCGGGAGCCAAAAACATTCAGTACTTC. The chain combines TRBV3-1 with TRBJ2-4; weak D call: TRBD2 (5 bases). CDR3 size: 15 residues. Per the germline V gene, CDR1 is LGHDT and CDR2 is YNNKEL (reference sequence). The germline V and J ends were trimmed by 1 base and 0 bases, with 7 bases remaining between them.

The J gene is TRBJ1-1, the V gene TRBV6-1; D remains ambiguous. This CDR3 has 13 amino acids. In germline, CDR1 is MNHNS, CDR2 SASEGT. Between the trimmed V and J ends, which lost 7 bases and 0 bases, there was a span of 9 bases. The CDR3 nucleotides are TGTGCCAGCAATGAGAGATTGAACACTGAAGCTTTCTTT. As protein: CASNERLNTEAFF.

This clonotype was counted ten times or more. CDR3 in amino acids: CASSLGRLSIHNEQFF. Written as DNA, the CDR3 is TGTGCCAGCAGCTTAGGTCGTCTTAGTATCCACAATGAGCAGTTCTTC. The J gene is TRBJ2-1, the V gene TRBV11-2; D unresolved. V was clipped by 1 base and J by 5 bases, with 15 bases between them. This CDR3 has 16 residues. The germline CDR1 and CDR2 sequences are SGHAT and FQNNGV.

The CDR3 reads CASSLIRPGLAGGPYEQYF. CDR3 bases: TGTGCCAGCAGTTTAATCCGCCCGGGACTAGCGGGAGGGCCCTACGAGCAGTACTTC. The V call is TRBV12-3 or TRBV12-4, the J call TRBJ2-7; 16 nucleotides align to TRBD2. Unmatched junction bases numbered 9, after V lost 2 bases and J lost 2 bases. This CDR3 has 19 amino acids.

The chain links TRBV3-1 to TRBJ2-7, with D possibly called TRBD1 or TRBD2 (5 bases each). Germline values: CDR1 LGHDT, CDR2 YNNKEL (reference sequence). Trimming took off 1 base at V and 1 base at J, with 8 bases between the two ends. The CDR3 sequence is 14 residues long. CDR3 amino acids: CASSQGDGSYEQYF. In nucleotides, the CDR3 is TGTGCCAGCAGCCAAGGGGACGGATCCTACGAGCAGTACTTC.

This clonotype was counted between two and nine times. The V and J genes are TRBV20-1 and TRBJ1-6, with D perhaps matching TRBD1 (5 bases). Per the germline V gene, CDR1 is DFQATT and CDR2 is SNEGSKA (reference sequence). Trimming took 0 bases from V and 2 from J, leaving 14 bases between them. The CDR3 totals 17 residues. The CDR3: CSARDRLGRAYNSPLHF. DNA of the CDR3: TGCAGTGCTAGAGATAGGTTGGGCAGGGCCTATAATTCACCCCTCCACTTT.

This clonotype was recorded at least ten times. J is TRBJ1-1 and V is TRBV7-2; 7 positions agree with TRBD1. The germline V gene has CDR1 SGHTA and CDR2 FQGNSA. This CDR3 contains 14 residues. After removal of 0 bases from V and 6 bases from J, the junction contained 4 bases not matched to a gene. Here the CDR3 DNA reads TGTGCCAGCAGCTTAGCGGGACAGCCCTCTGAAGCTTTCTTT. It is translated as CASSLAGQPSEAFF.

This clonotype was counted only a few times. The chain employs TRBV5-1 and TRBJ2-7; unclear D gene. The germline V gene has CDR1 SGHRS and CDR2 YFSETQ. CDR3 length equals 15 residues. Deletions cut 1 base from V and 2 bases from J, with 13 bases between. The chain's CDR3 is CASSLLRETTYEQYF. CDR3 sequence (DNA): TGCGCCAGCAGCTTGTTAAGGGAAACCACCTACGAGCAGTACTTC.